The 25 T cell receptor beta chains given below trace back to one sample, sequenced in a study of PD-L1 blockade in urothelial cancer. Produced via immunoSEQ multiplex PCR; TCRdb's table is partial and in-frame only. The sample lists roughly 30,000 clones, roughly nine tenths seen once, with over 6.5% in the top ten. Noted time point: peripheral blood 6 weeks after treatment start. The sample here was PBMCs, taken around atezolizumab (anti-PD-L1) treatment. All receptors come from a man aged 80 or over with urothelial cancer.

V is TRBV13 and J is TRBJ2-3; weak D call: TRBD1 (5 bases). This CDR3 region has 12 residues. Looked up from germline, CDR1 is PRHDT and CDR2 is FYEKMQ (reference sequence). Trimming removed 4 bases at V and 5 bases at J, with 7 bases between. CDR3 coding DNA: TGTGCCAGCAGCTCCCAGGGAGATACGCAGTATTTT. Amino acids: CASSSQGDTQYF.

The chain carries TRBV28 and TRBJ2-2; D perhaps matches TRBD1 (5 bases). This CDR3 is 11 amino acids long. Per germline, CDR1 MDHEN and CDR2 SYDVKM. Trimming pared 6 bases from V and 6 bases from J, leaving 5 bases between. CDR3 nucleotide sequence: TGTGCCAGCAGGGGGCCCGGGGAGCTGTTTTTT. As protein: CASRGPGELFF.

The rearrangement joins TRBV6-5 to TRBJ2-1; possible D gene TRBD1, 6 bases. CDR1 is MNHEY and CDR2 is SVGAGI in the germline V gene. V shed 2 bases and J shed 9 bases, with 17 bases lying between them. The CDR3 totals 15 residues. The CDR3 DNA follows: TGTGCCAGCAGTTACGCCCTCACAGGGATGGGTGAGCAGTTCTTC. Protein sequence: CASSYALTGMGEQFF.

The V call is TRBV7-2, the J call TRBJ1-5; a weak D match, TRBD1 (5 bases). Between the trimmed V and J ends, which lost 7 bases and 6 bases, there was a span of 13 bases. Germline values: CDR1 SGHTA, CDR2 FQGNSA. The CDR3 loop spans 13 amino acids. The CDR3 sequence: CASTAGIGQPQHF. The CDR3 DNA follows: TGTGCCAGCACCGCAGGGATAGGTCAGCCCCAGCATTTT.

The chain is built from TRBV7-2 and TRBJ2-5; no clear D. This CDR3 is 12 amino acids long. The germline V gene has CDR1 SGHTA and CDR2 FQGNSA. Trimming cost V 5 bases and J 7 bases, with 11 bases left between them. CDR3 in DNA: TGTGCCAGCAGCCCCGAGGTACGGACCCAGTACTTC. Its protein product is CASSPEVRTQYF.

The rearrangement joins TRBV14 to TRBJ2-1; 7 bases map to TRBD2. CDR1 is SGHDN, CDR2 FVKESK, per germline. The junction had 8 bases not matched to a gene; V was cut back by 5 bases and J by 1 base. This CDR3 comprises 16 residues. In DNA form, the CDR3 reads TGTGCCAGCAGCGCGGTGGCGGGAGCATCCTACAATGAGCAGTTCTTC. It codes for CASSAVAGASYNEQFF. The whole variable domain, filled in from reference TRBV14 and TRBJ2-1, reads EAGVTQFPSHSVIEKGQTVTLRCDPISGHDNLYWYRRVMGKEIKFLLHFVKESKQDESGMPNNRFLAERTGGTYSTLKVQPAELEDSGVYFCASSAVAGASYNEQFFGPGTRLTVL.

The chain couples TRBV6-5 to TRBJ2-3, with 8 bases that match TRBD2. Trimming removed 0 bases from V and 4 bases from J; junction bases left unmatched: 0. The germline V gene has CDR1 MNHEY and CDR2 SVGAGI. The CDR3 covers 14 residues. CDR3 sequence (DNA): TGTGCCAGCAGTTACTCGACTAGCGCAGATACGCAGTATTTT. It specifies CASSYSTSADTQYF.

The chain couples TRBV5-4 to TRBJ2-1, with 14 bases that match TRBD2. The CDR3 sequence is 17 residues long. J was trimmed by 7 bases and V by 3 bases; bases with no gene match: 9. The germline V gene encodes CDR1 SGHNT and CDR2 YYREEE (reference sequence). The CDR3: CASSSPAGTSGSNEQFF. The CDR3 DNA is TGTGCCAGCAGCTCGCCGGCCGGGACTAGCGGGAGTAATGAGCAGTTCTTC.

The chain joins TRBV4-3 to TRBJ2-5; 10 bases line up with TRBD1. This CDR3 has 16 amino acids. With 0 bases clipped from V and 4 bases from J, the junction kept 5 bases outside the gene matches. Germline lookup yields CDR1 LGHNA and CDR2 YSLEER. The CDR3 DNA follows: TGCGCCAGCAGCCAAGATGCCGGGACAGGGGCAGAGACCCAGTACTTC. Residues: CASSQDAGTGAETQYF.

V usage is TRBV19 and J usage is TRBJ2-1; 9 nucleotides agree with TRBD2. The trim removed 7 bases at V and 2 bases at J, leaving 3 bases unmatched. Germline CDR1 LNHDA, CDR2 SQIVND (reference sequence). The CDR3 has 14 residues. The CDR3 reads CASTPSGAYNEQFF. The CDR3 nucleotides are TGTGCCAGTACTCCTAGCGGGGCCTACAATGAGCAGTTCTTC.

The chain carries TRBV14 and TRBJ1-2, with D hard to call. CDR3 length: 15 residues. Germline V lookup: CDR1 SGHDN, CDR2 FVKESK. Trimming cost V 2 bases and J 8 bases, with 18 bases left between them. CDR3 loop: CASSQYSGSRRGYTF. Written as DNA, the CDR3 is TGTGCCAGCAGCCAATACTCCGGATCAAGGAGAGGCTACACCTTC.

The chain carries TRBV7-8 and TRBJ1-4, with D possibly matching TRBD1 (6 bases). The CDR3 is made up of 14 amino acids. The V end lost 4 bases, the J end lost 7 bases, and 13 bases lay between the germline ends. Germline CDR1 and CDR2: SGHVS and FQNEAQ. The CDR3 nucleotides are TGTGCCAGCAGCTCCACAGGGTTGGGTGAAAAACTGTTTTTT. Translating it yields CASSSTGLGEKLFF.

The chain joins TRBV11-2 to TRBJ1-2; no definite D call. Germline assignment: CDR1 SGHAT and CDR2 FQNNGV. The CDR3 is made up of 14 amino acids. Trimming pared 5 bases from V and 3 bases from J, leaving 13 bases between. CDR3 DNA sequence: TGTGCCAGCAGCCCGACCGCGGGAGACTATGGCTACACCTTC. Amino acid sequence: CASSPTAGDYGYTF. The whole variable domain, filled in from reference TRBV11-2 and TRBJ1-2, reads EAGVAQSPRYKIIEKRQSVAFWCNPISGHATLYWYQQILGQGPKLLIQFQNNGVVDDSQLPKDRFSAERLKGVDSTLKIQPAKLEDSAVYLCASSPTAGDYGYTFGSGTRLTVV.

The CDR3, as DNA: TGTGCTAGTGGTTTGGCTCTTACAGGGGCGGGCACAGATACGCAGTATTTT. As protein: CASGLALTGAGTDTQYF. V and J are TRBV12-5 and TRBJ2-3; TRBD1 agrees at 7 bases. The germline V gene encodes CDR1 LGHNT and CDR2 FRNRAP. Germline trimming cut 1 base from V and 1 base from J; bases unmatched to any gene: 8. CDR3 size: 17 residues.

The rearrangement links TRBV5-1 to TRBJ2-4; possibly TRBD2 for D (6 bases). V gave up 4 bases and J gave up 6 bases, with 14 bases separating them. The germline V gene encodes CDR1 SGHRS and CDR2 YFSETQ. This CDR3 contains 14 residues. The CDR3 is CASSPRIGGNIQYF. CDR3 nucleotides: TGCGCCAGCAGCCCGAGGATCGGGGGAAACATTCAGTACTTC.

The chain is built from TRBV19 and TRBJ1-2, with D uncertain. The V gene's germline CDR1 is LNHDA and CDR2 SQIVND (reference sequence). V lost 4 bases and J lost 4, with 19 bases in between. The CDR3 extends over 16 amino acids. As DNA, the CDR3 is TGTGCCAGTAGTACGACCGTATCGCCCCGGAGCTATGGCTACACCTTC. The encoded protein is CASSTTVSPRSYGYTF.

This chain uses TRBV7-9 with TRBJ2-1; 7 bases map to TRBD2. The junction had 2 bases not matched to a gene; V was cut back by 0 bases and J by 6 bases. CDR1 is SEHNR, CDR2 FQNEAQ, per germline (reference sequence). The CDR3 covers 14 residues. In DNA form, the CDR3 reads TGTGCCAGCAGCTTAGCGGGCGGGAGCAATGAGCAGTTCTTC. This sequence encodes CASSLAGGSNEQFF.

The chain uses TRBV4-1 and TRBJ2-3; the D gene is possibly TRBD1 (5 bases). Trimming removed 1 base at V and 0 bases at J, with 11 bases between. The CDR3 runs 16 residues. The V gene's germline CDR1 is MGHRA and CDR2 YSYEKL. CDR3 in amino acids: CASSQGQGPSTDTQYF. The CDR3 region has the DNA TGCGCCAGCAGCCAAGGGCAGGGCCCTAGCACAGATACGCAGTATTTT.

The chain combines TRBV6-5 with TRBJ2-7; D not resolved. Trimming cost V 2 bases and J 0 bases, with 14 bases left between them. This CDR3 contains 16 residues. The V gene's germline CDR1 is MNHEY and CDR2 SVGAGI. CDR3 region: CASSYVRGPSSYEQYF. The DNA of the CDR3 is TGTGCCAGCAGTTACGTCCGTGGGCCAAGCTCCTACGAGCAGTACTTC.

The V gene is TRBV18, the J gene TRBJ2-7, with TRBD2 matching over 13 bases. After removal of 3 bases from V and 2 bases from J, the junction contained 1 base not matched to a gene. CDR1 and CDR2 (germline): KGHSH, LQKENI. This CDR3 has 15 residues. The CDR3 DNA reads TGTGCCAGCTCACCGGGACTAGCGGGACCCTACGAGCAGTACTTC. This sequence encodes CASSPGLAGPYEQYF. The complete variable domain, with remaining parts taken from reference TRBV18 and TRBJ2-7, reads NAGVMQNPRHLVRRRGQEARLRCSPMKGHSHVYWYRQLPEEGLKFMVYLQKENIIDESGMPKERFSAEFPKEGPSILRIQQVVRGDSAAYFCASSPGLAGPYEQYFGPGTRLTVT.

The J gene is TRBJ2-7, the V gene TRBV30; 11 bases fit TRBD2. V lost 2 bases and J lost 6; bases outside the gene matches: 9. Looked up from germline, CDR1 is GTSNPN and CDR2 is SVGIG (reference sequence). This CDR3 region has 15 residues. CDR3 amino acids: CAWSPVTSGRLEQYF. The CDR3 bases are TGTGCCTGGAGTCCCGTCACTAGCGGGAGACTCGAGCAGTACTTC.

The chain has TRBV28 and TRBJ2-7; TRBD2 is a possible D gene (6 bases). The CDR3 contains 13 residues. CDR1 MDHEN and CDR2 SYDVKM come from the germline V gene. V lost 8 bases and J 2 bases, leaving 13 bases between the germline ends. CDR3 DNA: TGTGCCAGCCTCCGGGACTCGACCTACGAGCAGTACTTC. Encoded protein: CASLRDSTYEQYF.

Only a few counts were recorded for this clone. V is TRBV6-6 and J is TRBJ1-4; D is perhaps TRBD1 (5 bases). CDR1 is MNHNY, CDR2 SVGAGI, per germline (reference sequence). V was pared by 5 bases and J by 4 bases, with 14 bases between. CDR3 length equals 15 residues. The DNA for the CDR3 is TGTGCCAGCAGTCACCGAACAGGACGTAATGAAAAACTGTTTTTT. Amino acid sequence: CASSHRTGRNEKLFF.

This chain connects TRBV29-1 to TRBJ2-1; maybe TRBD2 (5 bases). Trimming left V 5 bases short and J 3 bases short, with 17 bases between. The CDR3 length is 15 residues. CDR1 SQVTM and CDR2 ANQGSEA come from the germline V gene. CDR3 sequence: CSVPTLRGLYNEQFF. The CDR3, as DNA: TGCAGCGTTCCTACCCTCCGGGGTCTCTACAATGAGCAGTTCTTC.

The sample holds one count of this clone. The CDR3 spells CASSVGQRNTEAFF. The DNA of the CDR3 is TGTGCCAGCAGCGTCGGACAGAGGAACACTGAAGCTTTCTTT. J is TRBJ1-1 and V is TRBV9; TRBD1 might be the D (6 bases). CDR1 SGDLS and CDR2 YYNGEE come from the germline V gene. CDR3 length: 14 residues. V lost 2 bases to trimming and J lost 1 base, with 9 bases between them.